This T cell receptor (beta chain) was identified during a study of T cells expressing NK-cell markers. Overall study: TCR beta repertoires came from sorted CD3+CD56+NKG2C+, CD3+CD56+NKG2C- and CD3+CD56-NKG2C+ T cells. Findings and caveats of the study: For four donors, these clonotypes were likewise the leading ones in the CD3+CD56-NKG2C+ fraction. Dominant NKG2C+ clonotypes were found to form roughly 1.0-7.5% of CD8+ T cells in 5 or 6 donors.

For TCR beta, cDNA was produced by 5'RACE template switching with UMIs. With the 5' RACE reads reprocessed, TCRdb shows one record per CDR3 protein and no DNA. This sample's table has around 260,000 distinct CDR3 sequences. The length of the CDR3 is 14 residues. Germline assignment: CDR1 SGDLS and CDR2 YYNGEE. Note on this clonotype: Antigen unknown.

The chain carries TRBV9 and TRBJ2-3; TCRdb's D call of TRBD1 is untestable without DNA. The clonotype was recovered from a woman between 18 and 70 years old in good health. Sequencing used blood T cells: a sorted CD56 or NKG2C T cell subset, CD4+ or CD8+ T cells, or bulk PBMC T cells (not recorded which). CDR3: CASSEIIRGDTQYF.